The source of this TCR beta chain is a study of T-cell reconstitution after alpha-beta-depleted transplantation in children. Preparation of the TCRbeta library involved a method that used unique molecular identifiers. TCRdb re-called the PCR reads with MiXCR, one entry per CDR3 protein. This table has about 360,000 distinct CDR3 sequences, about an eighth appearing once. The table lists this clonotype with many counts. Trimming shortened V by 2 bases and J by 10 bases, and 11 bases separated the two germline ends. Germline values: CDR1 PRHDT, CDR2 FYEKMQ (reference sequence). CDR3 length: 12 amino acids.

This specimen was PBMCs, taken from the stem cell graft. The sequence came from a human donor who donated a stem cell graft to a child with Fanconi anemia. V usage is TRBV13 and J usage is TRBJ1-1; a weak D match, TRBD1 (5 bases). Here the CDR3 reads CASSLRSGGAFF. The CDR3 DNA reads TGTGCCAGCAGCTTAAGAAGTGGGGGAGCTTTCTTT.